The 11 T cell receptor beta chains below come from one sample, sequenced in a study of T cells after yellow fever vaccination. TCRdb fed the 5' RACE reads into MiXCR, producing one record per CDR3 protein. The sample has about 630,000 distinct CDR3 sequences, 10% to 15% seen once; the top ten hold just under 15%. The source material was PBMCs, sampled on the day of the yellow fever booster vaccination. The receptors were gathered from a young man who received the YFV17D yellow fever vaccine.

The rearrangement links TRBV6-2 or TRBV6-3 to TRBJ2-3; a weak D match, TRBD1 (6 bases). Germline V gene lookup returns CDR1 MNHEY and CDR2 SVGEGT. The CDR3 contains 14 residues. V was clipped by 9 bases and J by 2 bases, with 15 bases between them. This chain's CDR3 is CASNDPGHTDTQYF. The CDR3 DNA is TGTGCCAGTAACGACCCGGGACACACAGATACGCAGTATTTT.

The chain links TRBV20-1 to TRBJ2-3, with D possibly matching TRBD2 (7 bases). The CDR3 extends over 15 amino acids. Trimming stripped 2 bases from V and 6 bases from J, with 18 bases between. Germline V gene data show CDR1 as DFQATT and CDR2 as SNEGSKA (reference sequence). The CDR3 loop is CSARTGHGRADTQYF. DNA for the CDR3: TGCAGTGCTAGAACGGGACATGGGAGGGCGGATACGCAGTATTTT.

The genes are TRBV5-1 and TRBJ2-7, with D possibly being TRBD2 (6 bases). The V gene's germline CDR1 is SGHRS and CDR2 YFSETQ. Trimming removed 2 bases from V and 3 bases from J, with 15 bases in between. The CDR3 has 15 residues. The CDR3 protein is CASSFDSGRYYEQYF. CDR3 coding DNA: TGCGCCAGCAGCTTCGACAGTGGGAGGTACTACGAGCAGTACTTC.

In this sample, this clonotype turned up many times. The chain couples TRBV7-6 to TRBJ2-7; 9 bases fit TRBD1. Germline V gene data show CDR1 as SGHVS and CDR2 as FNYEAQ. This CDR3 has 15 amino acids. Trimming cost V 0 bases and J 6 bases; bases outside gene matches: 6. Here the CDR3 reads CASSLALGQGGEQYF. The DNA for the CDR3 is TGTGCCAGCAGCTTAGCGCTGGGACAGGGAGGCGAGCAGTACTTC.

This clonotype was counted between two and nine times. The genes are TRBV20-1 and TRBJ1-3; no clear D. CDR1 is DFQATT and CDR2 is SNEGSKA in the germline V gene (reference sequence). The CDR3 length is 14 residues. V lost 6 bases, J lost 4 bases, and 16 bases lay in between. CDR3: CSASASVGGNTIYF. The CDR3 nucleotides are TGCAGTGCCTCCGCCTCGGTTGGAGGAAACACCATATATTTT.

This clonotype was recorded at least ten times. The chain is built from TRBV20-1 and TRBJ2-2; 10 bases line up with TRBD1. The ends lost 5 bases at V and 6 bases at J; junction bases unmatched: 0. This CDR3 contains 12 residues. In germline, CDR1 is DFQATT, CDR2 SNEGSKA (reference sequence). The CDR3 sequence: CSAGQGAGELFF. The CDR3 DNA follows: TGCAGTGCTGGACAGGGGGCCGGGGAGCTGTTTTTT.

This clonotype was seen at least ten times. CDR3 sequence (DNA): TGTGCCAGCAGCAAAGTGTCAGAGAGCACAGATACGCAGTATTTT. Protein sequence: CASSKVSESTDTQYF. The V gene is TRBV21-1, the J gene TRBJ2-3. TRBV21-1 is annotated as a pseudogene. This CDR3 has 15 residues.

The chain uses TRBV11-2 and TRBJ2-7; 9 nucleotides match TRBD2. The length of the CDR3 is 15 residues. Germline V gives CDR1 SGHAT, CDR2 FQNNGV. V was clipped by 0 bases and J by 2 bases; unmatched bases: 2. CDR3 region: CASSLESGGTYEQYF. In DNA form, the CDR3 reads TGTGCCAGCAGCTTAGAAAGCGGGGGGACCTACGAGCAGTACTTC.

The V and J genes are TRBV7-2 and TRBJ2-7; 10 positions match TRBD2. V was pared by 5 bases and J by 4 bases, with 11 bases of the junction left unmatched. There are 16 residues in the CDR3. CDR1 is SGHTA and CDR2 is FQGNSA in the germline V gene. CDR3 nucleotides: TGTGCCAGCAGCCCCACCCTAGCGGGAGTAAGATACGAGCAGTACTTC. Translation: CASSPTLAGVRYEQYF.

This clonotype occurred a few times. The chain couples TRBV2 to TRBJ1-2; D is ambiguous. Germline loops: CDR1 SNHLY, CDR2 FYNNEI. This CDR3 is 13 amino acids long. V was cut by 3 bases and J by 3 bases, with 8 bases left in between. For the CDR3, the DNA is TGTGCCAGCAGTGACTCGGAGGACTATGGCTACACCTTC. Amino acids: CASSDSEDYGYTF.

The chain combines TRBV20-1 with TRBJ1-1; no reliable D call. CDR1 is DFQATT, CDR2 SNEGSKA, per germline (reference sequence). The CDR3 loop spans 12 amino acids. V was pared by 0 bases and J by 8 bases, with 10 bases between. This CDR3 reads CSARDSGYEAFF. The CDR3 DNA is TGCAGTGCTAGAGATTCGGGCTACGAAGCTTTCTTT.